This TCR beta chain was recorded in a study of beta chain features in type 1 diabetes. Study conclusions and caveats: TCRB CDR3 length was moderately but significantly reduced in all four CD4+ subsets of Type 1 diabetes patients.

The whole isolated RNA underwent reverse transcription, so sequencing captured expressed TCRB transcripts. Profiling relied on immunoSEQ multiplex PCR, and the TCRdb table lists in-frame clones only, not all of them. The sample includes hundreds of thousands of clones, approximately 15% of them seen just once. This clone has only a few counts. The antigen is unknown. V dropped 3 bases and J dropped 6 bases, with 12 bases sitting between them. Germline V gives CDR1 GTSNPN, CDR2 SVGIG (reference sequence). CDR3 size: 13 residues. The origin of this receptor is a man between 18 and 35 years old with type 1 diabetes. V usage is TRBV30 and J usage is TRBJ2-1; tentatively, D is TRBD2 (6 bases). Sequenced sample: naive CD4+ T cells from blood. CDR3 region: CAWRIAATNEQFF. CDR3 bases: TGTGCCTGGAGGATAGCGGCAACCAATGAGCAGTTCTTC.